This T cell receptor (beta chain) was identified during a study of cytomegalovirus exposure and HLA in healthy donors. Use of 60 Vbeta and 13 Jbeta primers characterized the PCR. The protocol was immunoSEQ multiplex PCR, while the TCRdb copy is restricted to in-frame clones and leaves out a portion. The table has around 130,000 clones, around 70% seen once; the top ten hold roughly 2.1%. The V end lost 6 bases, the J end lost 2 bases, and 8 bases lay between the germline ends. This CDR3 contains 12 residues. Germline assignment: CDR1 SNHLY and CDR2 FYNNEI. Study-wide results and limits: In a later analysis, a genetic analysis reported fewer productive-TCR N-insertions in an Asian-associated ancestry cluster than the cohort average.

On this clone: Its antigen is not identified.

What was sequenced was PBMCs. The chain couples TRBV2 to TRBJ2-7; a weak D match, TRBD2 (7 bases). This TCR was recovered from a woman in her 40s in good health and CMV-seropositive. The CDR3 nucleotides read TGTGCCAGCAGGCGGGGGCCCTACGAGCAGTACTTC. Its translation: CASRRGPYEQYF.